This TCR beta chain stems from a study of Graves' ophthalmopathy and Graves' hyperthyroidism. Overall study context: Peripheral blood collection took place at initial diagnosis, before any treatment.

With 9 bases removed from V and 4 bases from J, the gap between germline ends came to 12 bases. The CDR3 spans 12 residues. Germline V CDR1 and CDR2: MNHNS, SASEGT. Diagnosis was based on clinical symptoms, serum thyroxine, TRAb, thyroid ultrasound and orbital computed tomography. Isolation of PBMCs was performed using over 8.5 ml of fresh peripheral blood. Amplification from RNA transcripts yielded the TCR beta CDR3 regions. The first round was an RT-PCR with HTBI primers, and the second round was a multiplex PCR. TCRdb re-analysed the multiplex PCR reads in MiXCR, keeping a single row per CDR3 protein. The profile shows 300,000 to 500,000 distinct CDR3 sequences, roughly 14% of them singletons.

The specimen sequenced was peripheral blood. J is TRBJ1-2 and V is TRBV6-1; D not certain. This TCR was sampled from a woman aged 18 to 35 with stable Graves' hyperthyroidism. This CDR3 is CARRTPGYGYTF. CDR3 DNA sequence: TGTGCCAGAAGGACCCCTGGCTATGGCTACACCTTC.